The source of this TCR beta chain is a study of CXCR3-negative and CXCR3-positive naive CD8 T cells. Across the whole study: Total TRB output reached 130 million or so reads, about 1.5 +/- 0.3 million per library. Findings of the study overall: Memory CD8+ cells had much lower diversity, and both naive subsets had comparably high diversity. CXCR3 levels fell partly with cryopreservation; most assays relied on fresh PBMCs. CXCR3-positive naive cells had TRB CDR3s that were more hydrophobic than CXCR3-negative naive cells had.

Cells that were CD45RO-CCR7+CD27+CD95- constituted naive CD8+ T cells. Libraries were UMI-labeled 5' RACE TRB cDNA. From its re-call of the 5' RACE reads, TCRdb lists each CDR3 protein once, without DNA. The repertoire table contains around 84,000 distinct CDR3 sequences. On this clonotype: Antigen: not known.

Germline V gene lookup returns CDR1 MNHEY and CDR2 SVGAGI. The CDR3 totals 14 residues. The sample consisted of naive CXCR3+ CD8+ T cells from blood. Indicated subset: CD45RO-CCR7+CD27+CD95- naive CD8+ T cells expressing CXCR3 (TNR3+). The J gene is TRBJ2-7, the V gene TRBV6-5; the TRBD1 assignment by TCRdb is unverifiable without DNA. This clonotype was sampled from a human donor in good health. Some clones in this sample may be carry-over from other donors' samples. CDR3: CASSYSGGEDEQYF.